This T cell receptor beta chain was identified in a study of identical twins. The CDR3 loop spans 12 amino acids. V was pared by 4 bases and J by 11 bases, with 11 bases between. Germline CDR1 is KGHDR and CDR2 is SFDVKD. Via MiXCR, TCRdb re-called the 5' RACE reads, giving one row per CDR3 protein. This table has 500,000 to 550,000 distinct CDR3 sequences, approximately 20% appearing once. These data also featured in a second study, about yellow fever vaccine responses in identical twins.

The chain couples TRBV24-1 to TRBJ1-5; D may be TRBD1 (6 bases). The sequencing sample was made of CD4+ T cells sorted from blood. The clonotype was recovered from a young woman in good health. CDR3 region: CATSEVGQSQHF. As DNA, the CDR3 is TGTGCCACCAGTGAGGTTGGACAGTCCCAGCATTTT.